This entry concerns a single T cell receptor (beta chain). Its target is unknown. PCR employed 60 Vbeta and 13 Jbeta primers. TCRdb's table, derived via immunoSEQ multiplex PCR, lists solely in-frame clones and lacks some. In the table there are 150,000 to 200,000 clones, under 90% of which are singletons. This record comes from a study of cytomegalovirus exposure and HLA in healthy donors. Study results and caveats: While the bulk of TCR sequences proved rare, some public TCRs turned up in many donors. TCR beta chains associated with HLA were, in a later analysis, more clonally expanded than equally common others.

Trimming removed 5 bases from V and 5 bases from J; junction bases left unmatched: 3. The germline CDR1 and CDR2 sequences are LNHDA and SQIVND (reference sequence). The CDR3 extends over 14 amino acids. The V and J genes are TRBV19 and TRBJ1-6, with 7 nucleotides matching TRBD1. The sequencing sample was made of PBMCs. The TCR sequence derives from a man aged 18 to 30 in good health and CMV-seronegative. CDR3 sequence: CASSLQGHNSPLHF. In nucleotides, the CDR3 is TGTGCCAGTAGTCTACAGGGGCATAATTCACCCCTCCACTTT.